The rows below give T cell receptor beta chains drawn from one sample of a study of T cells in Graves' hyperthyroidism and ophthalmopathy. Via MiXCR, TCRdb re-called the multiplex PCR reads, giving one row per CDR3 protein. The sample includes hundreds of thousands of distinct CDR3 sequences, roughly 15% of them seen just once. The source material was blood. The receptors originated from a woman in her thirties or forties with Graves' ophthalmopathy. The CDR3 runs from the conserved cysteine through the conserved F or W. D genes are given only for firm matches. A clone size is listed for some rows: how often the clone was seen (once, few, many), or a class if it is expanded.

V	J	size	D	DNA	CDR3
TRBV7-8	TRBJ2-4	many	NA	TGTGCCAGCAGCTTAAGGAGCATTGCCGGGTCGAAGCTAGCCAAAAACATTCAGTACTTC	CASSLRSIAGSKLAKNIQYF
TRBV24-1	TRBJ2-7	NA	NA	TGTGCCACCAGTTTAGGGGGTACCTACGAGCAGTACTTC	CATSLGGTYEQYF
TRBV29-1	TRBJ2-5	many	TRBD1	TGCAGCGTACGGACAGGGGGCCGGGAGACCCAGTACTTC	CSVRTGGRETQYF
TRBV20-1	TRBJ1-2	few	NA	TGCAGTGTTTACGGGGTGGTGGGCTATGGCCACACCTTC	CSVYGVVGYGHTF
TRBV28	TRBJ1-1	many	NA	TGTGCCAGCAGTCGGGATTTAGGTATCAACACTGAAGCTTTCTTT	CASSRDLGINTEAFF
TRBV6-5	TRBJ2-7	many	TRBD1	TGTGCCAGCAGTTACGCCCGGGACAGGGGATACGAGCAGTACTTC	CASSYARDRGYEQYF
TRBV7-8	TRBJ1-1	many	NA	TGTGCCAGCAGCTTAGGGGCAGTTTCCGCCTTTAGGACTGAAGCTTTCTTT	CASSLGAVSAFRTEAFF
TRBV6-1	TRBJ2-5	few	TRBD2	TGTGCCAGCATCGGGACTAGCGGGAGGTCCCCGTACTTC	CASIGTSGRSPYF
TRBV7-2	TRBJ1-1	many	TRBD1	TGTGCCACCGGGACAGGGGGGATGAACACTGAAGCTTTCTTT	CATGTGGMNTEAFF
TRBV7-9	TRBJ1-2	many	NA	TGTGCCAGCAGCCCTACCGAGGAGGGGCATGGCTACACCTTC	CASSPTEEGHGYTF
TRBV29-1	TRBJ1-5	many	NA	TGCAGCGTTGAGCGGGAGGGGGGTAGATTTCCCCAGCATTTT	CSVEREGGRFPQHF
TRBV2	TRBJ2-7	many	NA	TGTGCCAGCAGGGGGGGACCGATCTCCTACGAGCAGTACTTC	CASRGGPISYEQYF
TRBV19	TRBJ1-3	NA	NA	TGTGCCAGTGGTACAGGGATAGTTGGAAACACCATATATTTT	CASGTGIVGNTIYF
TRBV28	TRBJ2-5	many	NA	TGTGCCAGCAGTTTTCGACAGCACGAGACCCAGTACTTC	CASSFRQHETQYF
TRBV19	TRBJ2-7	many	TRBD2	TGTGCCAGTAGTAATAGCGGGTTCTCCTACGAGCAGTACTTC	CASSNSGFSYEQYF
TRBV24-1	TRBJ2-5	many	TRBD2	TGTGCCACCAGCGGCCCCGAGGAGCGGGGGTCCCAAGAGACCCAGTACTTC	CATSGPEERGSQETQYF
TRBV4-2	TRBJ1-2	few	NA	TGTGCCAGCAGCCAAGTCTCCACAGGGCGCGGCTACACCTTC	CASSQVSTGRGYTF
TRBV6-2/TRBV6-3	TRBJ2-2	few	NA	TGTGCCAGCAGCTTTAAACTTACCCAACCAAACGGGGAGCTGTTTTTT	CASSFKLTQPNGELFF
TRBV2	TRBJ2-1	NA	NA	TGTGCCAGCAGGGGGGCGGGCGAGCAGTTCTTC	CASRGAGEQFF
TRBV28	TRBJ1-5	many	NA	TGTGCCAGCAGTTTAATGATCGGAGACAATCAGCCCCAGCATTTT	CASSLMIGDNQPQHF
TRBV11-2	TRBJ2-7	many	TRBD2	TGTGCCAGCAGCTTTGGACTAGCGAGAACCTACGAGCAGTACTTC	CASSFGLARTYEQYF
TRBV6-5	TRBJ2-5	NA	NA	TGTGCCAGCAGTTACGACAGGTCAATTGAGACCCAGTACTTC	CASSYDRSIETQYF
TRBV20-1	TRBJ1-3	many	NA	TGCAGTGCTAGAGAACAGAAAGCTGGAAACACCATATATTTT	CSAREQKAGNTIYF
TRBV28	TRBJ2-5	few	NA	TGTGCCAGCAAATCCCAACAGGTCCAAGAGACCCAGTACTTC	CASKSQQVQETQYF
TRBV6-2/TRBV6-3	TRBJ2-1	NA	TRBD2	TGTGCCACCGGGACTAGCGGCTACAATGAGCAGTTCTTC	CATGTSGYNEQFF
TRBV4-1	TRBJ2-5	few	NA	TGCGCCAGCAGCCAAGGGACGTTTAGGGCTGAAGAGACCCAGTACTTC	CASSQGTFRAEETQYF
TRBV19	TRBJ2-3	NA	TRBD1	TGTGCCAGTAGTATAATCGGGACAGGGGGCGAAGATACGCAGTATTTT	CASSIIGTGGEDTQYF
TRBV11-1	TRBJ2-7	NA	NA	TGTGCCAGCAGCTTAATTGGGGGCACCACCGCCTACGAGCAGTACTTC	CASSLIGGTTAYEQYF
TRBV3-1	TRBJ2-7	few	NA	TGTGCCAGCAGCTATGGGACGGATTCCTACGAGCAGTACTTC	CASSYGTDSYEQYF
TRBV20-1	TRBJ2-7	many	TRBD2	TGCAGTGCTACGCGGACTAGCGGGAGCTCCTACGAGCAGTACTTC	CSATRTSGSSYEQYF
TRBV4-2	TRBJ2-5	many	NA	TGTGCCAGCAGCCCCAATCCGGGGGAGACCCAGTACTTC	CASSPNPGETQYF
TRBV12-5	TRBJ1-1	many	NA	TGTGCTAGTGGTTTGGGTGACAGGAACACTGAAGCTTTCTTT	CASGLGDRNTEAFF
TRBV6-2/TRBV6-3	TRBJ2-7	NA	TRBD2	TGTGCCAGCAGTTACGCGGGAGGGCGCGACGAGCAGTACTTC	CASSYAGGRDEQYF
TRBV3-1	TRBJ1-4	NA	TRBD1	TGTGCCAGCAGCGGGGACAGGGGTCCCCAACAGGGTAATGAAAAACTGTTTTTT	CASSGDRGPQQGNEKLFF
TRBV11-1	TRBJ2-7	NA	TRBD2	TGTGCCAGCAGCGCGACTAGCGGGAGGGCCGCCGAAGCCTACGAGCAGTACTTC	CASSATSGRAAEAYEQYF
TRBV30	TRBJ1-2	many	NA	TGTGCCTGGAGCGTGGACAACTATGGCTACACCTTC	CAWSVDNYGYTF
TRBV12-3/TRBV12-4	TRBJ2-7	many	TRBD2	TGTGCCAGCGCCCCGGGGGAGGGCGAGCAGTACTTC	CASAPGEGEQYF
TRBV14	TRBJ2-7	many	TRBD2	TGTGCCAGCAGCCAACTGGGACTAGCGGGATCTTACTCCTACGAGCAGTACTTC	CASSQLGLAGSYSYEQYF
TRBV2	TRBJ1-3	many	NA	TGTGCCAGCAACCTTCGGGAGGCTGGAAACACCATATATTTT	CASNLREAGNTIYF
TRBV6-5	TRBJ2-4	many	TRBD1	TGTGCCAGCAGTTATGGGGACAGTAACATTCAGTACTTC	CASSYGDSNIQYF
TRBV6-2/TRBV6-3	TRBJ1-5	many	NA	TGTGCCAGCAGTTACCCCAGGGCGGGGGATAGCAATCAGCCCCAGCATTTT	CASSYPRAGDSNQPQHF
TRBV2	TRBJ2-5	many	TRBD2	TGTGCCAGCCGTGACGGGAGGTCGTTCCAAGAGACCCAGTACTTC	CASRDGRSFQETQYF
TRBV19	TRBJ1-1	many	NA	TGTGCCAGTAGTATAGCGACAGCCACTGAAGCTTTCTTT	CASSIATATEAFF
TRBV11-2	TRBJ1-5	many	TRBD1	TGTGCCAGCAGCTTAGATTTCCATAGACAGGGAGGCCGACGGAACAATCAGCCCCAGCATTTT	CASSLDFHRQGGRRNNQPQHF
TRBV5-1	TRBJ2-2	many	NA	TGCGCCAGCAGTTGGGGCGGGGAGCTGTTTTTT	CASSWGGELFF
TRBV6-5	TRBJ2-7	many	TRBD1	TGTGCCAGCAGTTACTCCATCCGGGACAGAGCCTACGAGCAGTACTTC	CASSYSIRDRAYEQYF
TRBV19	TRBJ1-1	many	TRBD1	TGTGCCAGTACACCGGGACAGGGGTCCACTGAAGCTTTCTTT	CASTPGQGSTEAFF
TRBV28	TRBJ2-7	NA	TRBD2	TGTGCCAGCAGATGGACTAGCGGGAGCCCCCACGAGCAGTACTTC	CASRWTSGSPHEQYF
TRBV25-1	TRBJ1-2	few	TRBD1	TGTGCCAGCAGTGATCAGGGGGGAAATGGCTACACCTTC	CASSDQGGNGYTF
TRBV29-1	TRBJ2-6	many	NA	TGCAGCGTTGAAGAGGCAGGGAGCTCTGGGGCCAACGTCCTGACTTTC	CSVEEAGSSGANVLTF
TRBV30	TRBJ2-4	NA	NA	TGTGCCTGGAGTGGGGTTTTTAGTACCGTAGCCAAAAACATTCAGTACTTC	CAWSGVFSTVAKNIQYF
TRBV9	TRBJ2-4	NA	NA	TGTGCCAGCAGCGGACACCTTCCAAACATTCAGTACTTC	CASSGHLPNIQYF